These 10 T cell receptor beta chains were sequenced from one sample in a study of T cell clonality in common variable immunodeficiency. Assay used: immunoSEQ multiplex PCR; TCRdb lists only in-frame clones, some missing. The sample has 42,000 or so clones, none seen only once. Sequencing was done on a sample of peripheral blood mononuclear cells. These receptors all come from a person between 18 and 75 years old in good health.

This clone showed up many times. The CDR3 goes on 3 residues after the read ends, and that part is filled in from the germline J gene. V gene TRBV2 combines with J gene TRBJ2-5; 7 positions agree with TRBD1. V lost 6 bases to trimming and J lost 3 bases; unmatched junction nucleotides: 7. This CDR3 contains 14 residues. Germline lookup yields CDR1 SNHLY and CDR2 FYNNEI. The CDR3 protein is CASSPGQRKETQYF. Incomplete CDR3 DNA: TGTGCCAGCAGCCCGGGACAGCGGAAAGAGACC.

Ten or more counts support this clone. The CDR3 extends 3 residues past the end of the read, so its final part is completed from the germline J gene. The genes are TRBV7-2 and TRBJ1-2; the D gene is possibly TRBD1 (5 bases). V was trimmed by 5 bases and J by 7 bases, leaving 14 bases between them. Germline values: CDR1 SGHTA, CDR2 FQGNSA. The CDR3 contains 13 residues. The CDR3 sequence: CASSPSGGGGYTF. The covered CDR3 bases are TGTGCCAGCAGCCCCTCGGGGGGGGGTGGC.

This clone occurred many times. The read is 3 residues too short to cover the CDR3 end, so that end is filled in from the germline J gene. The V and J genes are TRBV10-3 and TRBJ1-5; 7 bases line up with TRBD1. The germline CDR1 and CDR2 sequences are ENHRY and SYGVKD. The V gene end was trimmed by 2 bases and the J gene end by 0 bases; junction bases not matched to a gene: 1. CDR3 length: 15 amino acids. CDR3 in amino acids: CAISETGDSNQPQHF. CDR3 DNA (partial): TGTGCCATCAGTGAGACAGGGGATAGCAATCAGCCC.

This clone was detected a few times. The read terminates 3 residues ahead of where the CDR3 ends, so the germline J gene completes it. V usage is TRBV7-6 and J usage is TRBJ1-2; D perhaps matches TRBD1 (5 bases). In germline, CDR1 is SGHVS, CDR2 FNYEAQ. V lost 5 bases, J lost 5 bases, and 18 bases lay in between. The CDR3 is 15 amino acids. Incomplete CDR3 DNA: TGTGCCAGCAGCCCGAGACAGAGAGGTGATTATGGC. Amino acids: CASSPRQRGDYG. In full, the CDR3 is CASSPRQRGDYGYTF.

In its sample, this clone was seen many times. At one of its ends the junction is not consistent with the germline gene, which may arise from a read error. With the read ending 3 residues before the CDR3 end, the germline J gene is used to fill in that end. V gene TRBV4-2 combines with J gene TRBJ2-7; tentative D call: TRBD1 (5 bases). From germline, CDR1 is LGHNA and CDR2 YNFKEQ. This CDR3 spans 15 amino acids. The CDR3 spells CASSQRAQGGYEQYF. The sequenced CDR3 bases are TGCGCCAGCAGCCAAAGGGCGCAGGGTGGCTACGAG.

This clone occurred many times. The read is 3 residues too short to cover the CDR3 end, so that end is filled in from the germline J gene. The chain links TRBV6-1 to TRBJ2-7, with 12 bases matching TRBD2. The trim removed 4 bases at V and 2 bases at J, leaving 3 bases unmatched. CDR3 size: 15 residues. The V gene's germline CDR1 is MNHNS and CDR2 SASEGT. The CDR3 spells CASSVTSGSPYEQYF. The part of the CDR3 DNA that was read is TGTGCCAGCAGTGTGACTAGCGGGAGCCCCTACGAG.

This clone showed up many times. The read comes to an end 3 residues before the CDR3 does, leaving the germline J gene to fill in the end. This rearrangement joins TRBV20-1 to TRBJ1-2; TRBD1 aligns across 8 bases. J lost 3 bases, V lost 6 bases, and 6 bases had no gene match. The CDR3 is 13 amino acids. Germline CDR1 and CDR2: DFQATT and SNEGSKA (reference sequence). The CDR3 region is CSAMEDRDYGYTF. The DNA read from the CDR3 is TGCAGTGCGATGGAGGACAGGGACTATGGC.

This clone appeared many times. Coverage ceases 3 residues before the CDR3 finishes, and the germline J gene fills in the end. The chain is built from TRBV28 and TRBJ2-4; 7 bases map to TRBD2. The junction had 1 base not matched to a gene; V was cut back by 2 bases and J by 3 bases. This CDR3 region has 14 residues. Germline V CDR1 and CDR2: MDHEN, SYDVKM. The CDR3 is CASSLGGDKNIQYF. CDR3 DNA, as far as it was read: TGTGCCAGCAGTTTAGGGGGGGACAAAAACATT.

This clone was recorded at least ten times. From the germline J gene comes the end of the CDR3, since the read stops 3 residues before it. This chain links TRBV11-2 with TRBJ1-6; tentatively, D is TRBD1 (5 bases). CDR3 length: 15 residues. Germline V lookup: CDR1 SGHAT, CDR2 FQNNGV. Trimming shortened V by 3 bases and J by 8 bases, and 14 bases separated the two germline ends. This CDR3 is CASSFAGTRDSPLHF. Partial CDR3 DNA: TGTGCCAGCAGCTTCGCGGGGACCAGGGATTCACCC.

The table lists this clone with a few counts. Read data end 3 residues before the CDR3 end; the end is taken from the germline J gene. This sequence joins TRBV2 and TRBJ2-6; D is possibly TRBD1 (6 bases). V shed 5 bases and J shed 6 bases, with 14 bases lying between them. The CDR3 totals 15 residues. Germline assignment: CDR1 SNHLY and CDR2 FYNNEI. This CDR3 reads CASSQTTGQANVLTF. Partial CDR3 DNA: TGTGCCAGCAGTCAAACGACGGGACAGGCCAACGTC.